This entry features one T cell receptor (beta chain) sequence. What it recognizes is unknown. Autoimmune disease history or systemic immunosuppression meant exclusion. This sample stems from a study of OX40 agonist ivuxolimab in advanced cancers. As for the study in general: Eligibility rules accepted prior anti-PD-1, anti-PD-L1 or anti-CTLA-4 therapy, and 35% to 40% had some. General observations from the study: Clonal expansion among partial responders at 0.1-3.0 mg/kg ranked near the lowest.

The assay was immunoSEQ multiplex PCR, and TCRdb's table has in-frame clones only and misses some. The data contain 25,000 to 35,000 clones, 84% of them singletons. Germline V gives CDR1 LNHDA, CDR2 SQIVND (reference sequence). Germline trimming cut 6 bases from V and 6 bases from J; bases unmatched to any gene: 5. The CDR3 contains 13 residues. This clonotype was sampled from an adult with an advanced solid tumor such as melanoma, head and neck, liver or kidney cancer. The rearrangement joins TRBV19 to TRBJ2-3, with 8 bases identical to TRBD2. The sample consisted of CD4+ or CD8+ T cells sorted from blood, taken in a trial of the OX40 agonist ivuxolimab. The CDR3 loop reads CASRTSGGDTQYF. Written as DNA, the CDR3 is TGTGCCAGTAGAACTAGCGGAGGCGATACGCAGTATTTT.